This paragraph covers one T cell receptor (beta chain) sequence. The V gene end was trimmed by 8 bases and the J gene end by 2 bases; junction bases not matched to a gene: 5. Per germline, CDR1 LNHDA and CDR2 SQIVND (reference sequence). The CDR3 is 14 residues long. Authors' processing steps: Nucleated cell number was recorded as an estimate derived from reference gene primer amplification. The table came from immunoSEQ multiplex PCR; TCRdb's copy has only in-frame clones and leaves some out. That table furnishes V, J and clone size, whereas the DNA furnished D and trimming. The data hold over 100,000 clones, with approximately 80% observed a single time. The data stem from a study of blood T cell repertoires in COVID-19. Across the study: Samples came from the United States, Italy and Spain, spanning acute and convalescent COVID-19. Sources were T cells, B-cell-depleted T cells, or PBMCs; the material itself was cDNA or gDNA.

The V and J genes are TRBV19 and TRBJ1-3; the match to TRBD1 covers 8 bases. The sequencing sample was made of peripheral blood. The clonotype comes from a woman of 80 years or more with active or convalescent COVID-19. The CDR3 DNA is TGTGCCAGTCTGGGACAGGTGGCTGGAAACACCATATATTTT. Encoded protein: CASLGQVAGNTIYF.